The 18 T cell receptor beta chains listed next were all sequenced from one sample in a study of blood T cell repertoires in COVID-19. The assay was immunoSEQ multiplex PCR, and TCRdb's table has in-frame clones only and misses some. The sample has over 400,000 clones, 70% to 90% seen once; the top ten hold 3.2%. Sequenced: peripheral blood. Receptor source: a human donor in a cohort sampled during active COVID-19.

The J gene is TRBJ2-1, the V gene TRBV19, with unresolved D. CDR1 is LNHDA and CDR2 is SQIVND in the germline V gene (reference sequence). V shed 0 bases and J shed 4 bases, with 10 bases lying between them. This CDR3 region has 15 residues. Here the CDR3 reads CASSIESFSYNEQFF. CDR3 sequence (DNA): TGTGCCAGTAGTATAGAGTCCTTCAGTTACAATGAGCAGTTCTTC.

This clone was observed a handful of times. The CDR3 loop is CASRETGYNSPLHF. The CDR3 DNA reads as TGTGCCAGCAGGGAGACAGGGTATAATTCACCCCTCCACTTT. This chain joins TRBV6-6 and TRBJ1-6; TRBD1 agrees at 7 bases. The V gene end was trimmed by 6 bases and the J gene end by 4 bases; junction bases not matched to a gene: 3. Germline V lookup: CDR1 MNHNY, CDR2 SVGAGI (reference sequence). The CDR3 has 14 amino acids.

V usage is TRBV19 and J usage is TRBJ2-7, with D perhaps matching TRBD2 (6 bases). V lost 3 bases and J 2 bases, leaving 11 bases between the germline ends. Per the germline V gene, CDR1 is LNHDA and CDR2 is SQIVND (reference sequence). This CDR3 comprises 14 residues. The CDR3 coding sequence is TGTGCCAGTAGTATTAGACTAGGCCCCTACGAGCAGTACTTC. It yields the protein CASSIRLGPYEQYF.

The chain is built from TRBV5-1 and TRBJ2-1; D possibly corresponds to TRBD2 (6 bases). V was cut by 4 bases and J by 7 bases, with 18 bases left in between. Germline V gene lookup returns CDR1 SGHRS and CDR2 YFSETQ. This CDR3 has 15 residues. CDR3 amino acids: CASSPLDGRANEQFF. In DNA, the CDR3 is TGCGCCAGCAGCCCGTTGGACGGGAGAGCTAATGAGCAGTTCTTC.

J is TRBJ1-6 and V is TRBV19, with 9 bases that match TRBD1. J lost 7 bases, V lost 5 bases, and 6 bases had no gene match. Per germline, CDR1 LNHDA and CDR2 SQIVND (reference sequence). The CDR3 consists of 15 residues. As DNA, the CDR3 is TGTGCCAGTAGTTCCCGGGGACAGGGCAATTCACCCCTCCACTTT. As protein: CASSSRGQGNSPLHF.

V usage is TRBV19 and J usage is TRBJ1-3; tentatively, D is TRBD1 (5 bases). There are 12 residues in the CDR3. Per the germline V gene, CDR1 is LNHDA and CDR2 is SQIVND (reference sequence). V lost 10 bases to trimming and J lost 2 bases, with 9 bases between them. CDR3 sequence reads: CATLTAGNTIYF. The CDR3 DNA follows: TGTGCCACCCTGACAGCTGGAAACACCATATATTTT.

The rearrangement joins TRBV9 to TRBJ2-2, with a weak D call TRBD2 (5 bases). The ends were cut back, 4 bases at V and 4 bases at J, with 11 bases in the middle. Germline V lookup: CDR1 SGDLS, CDR2 YYNGEE. CDR3 length: 14 amino acids. The CDR3 sequence: CASSTTSGTGELFF. The CDR3, as DNA: TGTGCCAGCAGCACCACTAGTGGCACCGGGGAGCTGTTTTTT. The full variable domain, its missing parts supplied by reference TRBV9 and TRBJ2-2, is DSGVTQTPKHLITATGQRVTLRCSPRSGDLSVYWYQQSLDQGLQFLIQYYNGEERAKGNILERFSAQQFPDLHSELNLSSLELGDSALYFCASSTTSGTGELFFGEGSRLTVL.

This clone was seen only a few times. The V and J genes are TRBV5-6 and TRBJ1-5, with a weak D call TRBD1 (6 bases). This CDR3 spans 17 amino acids. V lost 4 bases to trimming and J lost 2 bases, with 19 bases between them. The germline CDR1 and CDR2 sequences are SGHDT and YYEEEE. CDR3 amino acids: CASSQLGGGAGNQPQHF. Here the CDR3 DNA reads TGTGCCAGCAGCCAACTAGGTGGGGGCGCCGGCAATCAGCCCCAGCATTTT.

This clone occurred a few times. The J gene is TRBJ2-7, the V gene TRBV3-1 (or the pseudogene TRBV3-2); 9 nucleotides line up with TRBD2. Germline loops: CDR1 LGHDT, CDR2 YNNKEL (reference sequence). This CDR3 comprises 15 residues. J gave up 4 bases and V 4 bases, and 8 bases lay outside the gene matches. The CDR3 loop reads CASSPTGGRVYEQYF. The CDR3 region has the DNA TGTGCCAGCAGCCCCACCGGCGGGAGGGTTTACGAGCAGTACTTC.

The chain has TRBV11-2 and TRBJ1-5; D is unclear. The CDR3 runs to 15 residues. CDR1 SGHAT and CDR2 FQNNGV come from the germline V gene. Trimming left V 1 base short and J 7 bases short, with 14 bases between. CDR3 sequence (DNA): TGTGCCAGCAGCTTAGCACTGAGCTCGGGGCAGCCCCAGCATTTT. Translation: CASSLALSSGQPQHF.

The chain has TRBV5-1 and TRBJ1-4, with 9 bases fitting TRBD1. Looked up from germline, CDR1 is SGHRS and CDR2 is YFSETQ. CDR3 length: 15 amino acids. The V gene end was trimmed by 5 bases and the J gene end by 5 bases; junction bases not matched to a gene: 7. DNA for the CDR3: TGCGCCAGCAGAACCGGGACAGGGTCAAATGAAAAACTGTTTTTT. Amino acids: CASRTGTGSNEKLFF.

This clone was counted a single time. The J gene is TRBJ1-2, the V gene TRBV6-5; no reliable D call. V lost 10 bases and J 11 bases, leaving 29 bases between the germline ends. Germline V CDR1 and CDR2: MNHEY, SVGAGI. The CDR3 spans 15 residues. The CDR3 nucleotides read TGTGCCACCTTCGAAGTGGCAGGCGCCGGACTATCGTACACCTTC. It yields the protein CATFEVAGAGLSYTF.

The CDR3 loop reads CASSILGRADEKLFF. CDR3 nucleotide sequence: TGTGCCAGTAGTATACTAGGGAGGGCGGATGAAAAACTGTTTTTT. The rearrangement links TRBV19 to TRBJ1-4; D not resolved. The CDR3 loop spans 15 amino acids. Germline CDR1 is LNHDA and CDR2 is SQIVND (reference sequence). Trimming removed 2 bases at V and 6 bases at J, with 13 bases between. The complete variable domain, with remaining parts taken from reference TRBV19 and TRBJ1-4, reads DGGITQSPKYLFRKEGQNVTLSCEQNLNHDAMYWYRQDPGQGLRLIYYSQIVNDFQKGDIAEGYSVSREKKESFPLTVTSAQKNPTAFYLCASSILGRADEKLFFGSGTQLSVL.

Notes on this clone: At one end, the junction sequence differs from germline, possibly due to a read error. The chain is built from TRBV12-3 or TRBV12-4 and TRBJ1-1; TRBD1 might be the D (6 bases). This CDR3 is 11 amino acids long. CDR3 in amino acids: CASGTGTNYLF. CDR3 coding DNA: TGTGCCAGCGGAACAGGGACCAACTACCTCTTT.

J is TRBJ2-2 and V is TRBV7-2; the D is unclear. With 5 bases removed from V and 1 base from J, the gap between germline ends came to 8 bases. Per the germline V gene, CDR1 is SGHTA and CDR2 is FQGNSA. The CDR3 contains 14 residues. CDR3 amino acids: CASSAARNTGELFF. CDR3 coding DNA: TGTGCCAGCAGCGCGGCAAGGAACACCGGGGAGCTGTTTTTT.

The V and J genes are TRBV6-2 or TRBV6-3 and TRBJ2-3, with 15 bases that match TRBD2. Germline V CDR1 and CDR2: MNHEY, SVGEGT. The CDR3 has 16 residues. J gave up 4 bases and V 4 bases, and 3 bases lay outside the gene matches. CDR3 loop: CASSWGLAGGADTQYF. The CDR3 DNA reads TGTGCCAGCAGTTGGGGACTAGCGGGAGGCGCAGATACGCAGTATTTT.

This chain links TRBV21-1 with TRBJ2-7; the listed D gene, TRBD1, was not tested against the DNA. TRBV21-1 is marked as a pseudogene. The CDR3 runs 16 residues. The DNA for the CDR3 is TGTGCCAGCAGCAAAGCGCTACAGGCAGGGTCCTACGAGCAGTACTTC. Its translation is CASSKALQAGSYEQYF.

This rearrangement joins TRBV24-1 to TRBJ1-1; 7 bases align to TRBD1. Losses at the gene ends were 5 bases for V and 1 base for J; bases not matched to a gene: 3. Germline V gives CDR1 KGHDR, CDR2 SFDVKD. The CDR3 totals 14 residues. The CDR3 sequence is CATSAAGGNTEAFF. The CDR3, as DNA: TGTGCCACCAGTGCTGCAGGGGGGAACACTGAAGCTTTCTTT.